One and the same sample provided the 9 T cell receptor beta chains below, sequenced in a study of shared clonotypes between healthy human individuals. Cells designated naive CD8 were CD45RO-negative and were positively selected for CCR7, with terminally differentiated effector memory CD45RA+ cells excluded. This table comes from immunoSEQ multiplex PCR, and its TCRdb copy is limited to in-frame clones, with some not included. The repertoire includes about 2 million clones, about 95% of them detected once, and 0.9% to 1.4% sits in the top ten. Material for sequencing was naive CD8+ T cells sorted from blood. The receptor set was obtained from a man in his late teens or twenties in good health.

The V call is TRBV5-4, the J call TRBJ2-1, with 9 bases fitting TRBD2. Germline V gene data show CDR1 as SGHNT and CDR2 as YYREEE (reference sequence). With 4 bases clipped from V and 10 bases from J, the junction kept 6 bases outside the gene matches. This CDR3 region has 13 residues. The CDR3 protein is CASSVLAGHEQFF. DNA for the CDR3: TGTGCCAGCAGCGTACTAGCGGGCCACGAGCAGTTCTTC.

The genes are TRBV28 and TRBJ2-5; 10 nucleotides line up with TRBD2. Germline assignment: CDR1 MDHEN and CDR2 SYDVKM. Trimming cost V 6 bases and J 2 bases; bases outside gene matches: 3. This CDR3 comprises 14 residues. CDR3 residues: CASRSLAGQETQYF. The CDR3 coding sequence is TGTGCCAGCAGGTCACTAGCGGGGCAAGAGACCCAGTACTTC.

J is TRBJ2-7 and V is TRBV4-1; D might be TRBD2 (5 bases). The CDR3 consists of 18 residues. V lost 0 bases, J lost 3 bases, and 21 bases lay in between. Germline V lookup: CDR1 MGHRA, CDR2 YSYEKL. The CDR3 sequence is CASSQEPSRGLSLYEQYF. For the CDR3, the DNA is TGCGCCAGCAGCCAAGAGCCGAGCCGGGGTCTAAGTCTCTACGAGCAGTACTTC.

The rearrangement uses TRBV11-2 and TRBJ2-7; TRBD1 matches at 7 bases. CDR3 length equals 14 residues. Germline CDR1 SGHAT, CDR2 FQNNGV. V lost 3 bases to trimming and J lost 4 bases; unmatched junction nucleotides: 6. The CDR3: CASSFPEGAYEQYF. The CDR3 DNA reads as TGTGCCAGCAGCTTTCCTGAGGGGGCGTACGAGCAGTACTTC.

This chain joins TRBV9 and TRBJ2-1; D might be TRBD1 (5 bases). CDR1 SGDLS and CDR2 YYNGEE come from the germline V gene. The germline V and J ends were trimmed by 2 bases and 8 bases, with 17 bases remaining between them. The CDR3 is 15 residues long. CDR3 region: CASSVDSWYTDEQFF. CDR3 nucleotide sequence: TGTGCCAGCAGCGTCGACAGTTGGTACACCGATGAGCAGTTCTTC.

The chain's CDR3 is CASSEQPGRGEGNEQFF. The CDR3 DNA reads as TGCGCCAGCAGCGAACAGCCCGGACGGGGGGAAGGGAATGAGCAGTTCTTC. This sequence joins TRBV4-1 and TRBJ2-1, with 7 bases fitting TRBD2. CDR3 size: 17 residues. The V gene's germline CDR1 is MGHRA and CDR2 YSYEKL. The trim removed 5 bases at V and 7 bases at J, leaving 17 bases unmatched.

The J gene is TRBJ1-4, the V gene TRBV7-9; no clear D gene. Germline V lookup: CDR1 SEHNR, CDR2 FQNEAQ (reference sequence). Trimming pared 5 bases from V and 7 bases from J, leaving 11 bases between. This CDR3 has 13 residues. This CDR3 is CASSRRPSEKLFF. CDR3 bases: TGTGCCAGCAGCCGACGACCCAGTGAAAAACTGTTTTTT. Using reference TRBV7-9 and TRBJ1-4 for the parts outside the CDR3, the full variable domain is DTGVSQNPRHKITKRGQNVTFRCDPISEHNRLYWYRQTLGQGPEFLTYFQNEAQLEKSRLLSDRFSAERPKGSFSTLEIQRTEQGDSAMYLCASSRRPSEKLFFGSGTQLSVL.

This rearrangement joins TRBV19 to TRBJ1-2; D is perhaps TRBD1 (5 bases). Germline values: CDR1 LNHDA, CDR2 SQIVND (reference sequence). V lost 3 bases, J lost 4 bases, and 12 bases lay in between. The CDR3 covers 14 residues. The CDR3 nucleotides read TGTGCCAGTAGTATGGCCGGGACTAGCTATGGCTACACCTTC. This encodes CASSMAGTSYGYTF.

The chain employs TRBV29-1 and TRBJ2-1; 7 nucleotides line up with TRBD1. This CDR3 spans 13 amino acids. The germline gives CDR1 SQVTM, CDR2 ANQGSEA. Losses at the gene ends were 5 bases for V and 4 bases for J; bases not matched to a gene: 5. The CDR3 region is CSVLDRAYNEQFF. The CDR3 region has the DNA TGCAGCGTTCTCGACAGGGCGTACAATGAGCAGTTCTTC.